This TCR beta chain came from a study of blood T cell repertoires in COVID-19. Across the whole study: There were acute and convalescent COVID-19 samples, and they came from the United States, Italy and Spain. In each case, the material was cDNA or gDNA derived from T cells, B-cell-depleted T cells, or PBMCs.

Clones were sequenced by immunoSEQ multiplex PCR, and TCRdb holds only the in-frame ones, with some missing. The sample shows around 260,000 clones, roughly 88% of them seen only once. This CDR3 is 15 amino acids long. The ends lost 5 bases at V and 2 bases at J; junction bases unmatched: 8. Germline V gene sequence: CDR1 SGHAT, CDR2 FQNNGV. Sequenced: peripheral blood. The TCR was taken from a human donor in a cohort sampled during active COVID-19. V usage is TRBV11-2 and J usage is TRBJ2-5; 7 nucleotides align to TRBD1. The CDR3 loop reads CASSRSDREQETQYF. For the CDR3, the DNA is TGTGCCAGCAGCCGCTCTGACAGGGAACAAGAGACCCAGTACTTC. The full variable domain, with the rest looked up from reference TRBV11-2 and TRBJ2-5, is EAGVAQSPRYKIIEKRQSVAFWCNPISGHATLYWYQQILGQGPKLLIQFQNNGVVDDSQLPKDRFSAERLKGVDSTLKIQPAKLEDSAVYLCASSRSDREQETQYFGPGTRLLVL.